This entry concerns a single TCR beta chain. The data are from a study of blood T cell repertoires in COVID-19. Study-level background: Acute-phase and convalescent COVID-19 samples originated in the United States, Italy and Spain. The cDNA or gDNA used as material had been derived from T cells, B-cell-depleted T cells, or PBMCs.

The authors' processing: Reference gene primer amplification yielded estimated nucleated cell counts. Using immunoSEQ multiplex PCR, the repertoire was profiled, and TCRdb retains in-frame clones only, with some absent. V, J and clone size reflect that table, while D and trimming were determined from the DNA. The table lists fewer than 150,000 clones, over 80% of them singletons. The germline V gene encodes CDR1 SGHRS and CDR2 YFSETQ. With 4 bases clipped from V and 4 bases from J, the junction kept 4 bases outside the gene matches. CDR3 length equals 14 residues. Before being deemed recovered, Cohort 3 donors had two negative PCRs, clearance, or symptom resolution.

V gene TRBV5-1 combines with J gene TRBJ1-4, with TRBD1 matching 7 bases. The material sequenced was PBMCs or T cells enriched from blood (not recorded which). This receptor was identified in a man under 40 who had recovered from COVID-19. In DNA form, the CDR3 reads TGCGCCAGCAGCGCGGGACAGTTTAATGAAAAACTGTTTTTT. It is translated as CASSAGQFNEKLFF. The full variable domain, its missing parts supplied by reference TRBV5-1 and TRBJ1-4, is KAGVTQTPRYLIKTRGQQVTLSCSPISGHRSVSWYQQTPGQGLQFLFEYFSETQRNKGNFPGRFSGRQFSNSRSEMNVSTLELGDSALYLCASSAGQFNEKLFFGSGTQLSVL.